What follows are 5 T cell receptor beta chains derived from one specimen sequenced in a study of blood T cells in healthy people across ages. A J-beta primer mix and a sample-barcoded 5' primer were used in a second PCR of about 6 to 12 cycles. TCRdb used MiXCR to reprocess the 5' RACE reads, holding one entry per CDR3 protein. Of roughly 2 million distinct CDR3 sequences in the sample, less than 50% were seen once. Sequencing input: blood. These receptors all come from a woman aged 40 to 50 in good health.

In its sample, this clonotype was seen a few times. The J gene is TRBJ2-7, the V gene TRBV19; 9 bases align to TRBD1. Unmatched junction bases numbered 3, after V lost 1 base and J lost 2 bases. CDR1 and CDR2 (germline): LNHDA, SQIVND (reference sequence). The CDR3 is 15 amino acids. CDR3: CASSIAGQGTYEQYF. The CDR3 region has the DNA TGTGCCAGTAGTATAGCGGGACAGGGCACCTACGAGCAGTACTTC. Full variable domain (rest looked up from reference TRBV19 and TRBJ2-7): DGGITQSPKYLFRKEGQNVTLSCEQNLNHDAMYWYRQDPGQGLRLIYYSQIVNDFQKGDIAEGYSVSREKKESFPLTVTSAQKNPTAFYLCASSIAGQGTYEQYFGPGTRLTVT.

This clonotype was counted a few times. CDR3: CASNPGEGNYGYTF. CDR3 DNA sequence: TGTGCCAGCAACCCAGGGGAGGGGAACTATGGCTACACCTTC. The rearrangement joins TRBV7-2 to TRBJ1-2, with TRBD1 as a possible D gene (6 bases). CDR1 SGHTA and CDR2 FQGNSA come from the germline V gene. This CDR3 is built from 14 residues. Trimming took off 7 bases at V and 2 bases at J, with 14 bases between the two ends. The full variable domain, its missing parts supplied by reference TRBV7-2 and TRBJ1-2, is GAGVSQSPSNKVTEKGKDVELRCDPISGHTALYWYRQSLGQGLEFLIYFQGNSAPDKSGLPSDRFSAERTGGSVSTLTIQRTQQEDSAVYLCASNPGEGNYGYTFGSGTRLTVV.

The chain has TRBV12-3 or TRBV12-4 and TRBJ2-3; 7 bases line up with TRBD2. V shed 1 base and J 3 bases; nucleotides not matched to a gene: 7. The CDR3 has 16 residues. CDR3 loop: CASSLGGGDRTDTQYF. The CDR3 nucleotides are TGTGCCAGCAGTTTAGGGGGGGGAGATAGAACAGATACGCAGTATTTT.

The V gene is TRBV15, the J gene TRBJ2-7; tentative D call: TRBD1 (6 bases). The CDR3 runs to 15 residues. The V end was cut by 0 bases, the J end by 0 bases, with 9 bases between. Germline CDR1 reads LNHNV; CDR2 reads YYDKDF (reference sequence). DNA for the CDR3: TGTGCCACCAGCAGAGAAGGGGGATACTCCTACGAGCAGTACTTC. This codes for CATSREGGYSYEQYF.

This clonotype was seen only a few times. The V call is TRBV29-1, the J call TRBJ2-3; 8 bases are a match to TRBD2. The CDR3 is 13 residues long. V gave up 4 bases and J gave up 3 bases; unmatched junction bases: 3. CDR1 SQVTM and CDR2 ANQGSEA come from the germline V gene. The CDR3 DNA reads TGCAGCGTTGGGACTAGCAGGACAGATACGCAGTATTTT. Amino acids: CSVGTSRTDTQYF.